The 26 T cell receptor beta chains listed next were all sequenced from one sample in a study of T cell responses to AZD1222 COVID-19 vaccine. This table comes from immunoSEQ multiplex PCR, and its TCRdb copy is limited to in-frame clones, with some not included. The sample lists more than 85,000 clones, approximately 90% occurring once. Sequencing used peripheral blood, obtained on day 0 of AZD1222 vaccination. Receptors were obtained from an adult in good health.

The table lists this clone with a count of one. Here the CDR3 reads CASSYQAGTGSYEQYF. CDR3 nucleotide sequence: TGTGCCAGCAGTTACCAAGCCGGGACAGGGAGTTACGAGCAGTACTTC. The rearrangement links TRBV6-2 or TRBV6-3 to TRBJ2-7; 9 nucleotides align to TRBD1. The junction had 9 bases not matched to a gene; V was cut back by 2 bases and J by 4 bases. Germline V gives CDR1 MNHEY, CDR2 SVGEGT. This CDR3 is built from 16 residues.

The V gene is TRBV2, the J gene TRBJ1-1; TRBD1 is a possible D gene (6 bases). CDR3 length equals 15 residues. V was clipped by 6 bases and J by 0 bases, with 14 bases between them. Germline V gene lookup returns CDR1 SNHLY and CDR2 FYNNEI. The CDR3 nucleotides are TGTGCCAGCAGCGGAACGGGACACATGAACACTGAAGCTTTCTTT. Protein: CASSGTGHMNTEAFF.

V and J are TRBV28 and TRBJ1-2; unclear D gene. CDR1 MDHEN and CDR2 SYDVKM come from the germline V gene. CDR3 length: 15 amino acids. Trimming cost V 8 bases and J 4 bases, with 20 bases left between them. The CDR3 DNA follows: TGTGCCAGCGCTGATGCTGACGTAACCTTCTATGGCTACACCTTC. Its protein product is CASADADVTFYGYTF.

The V call is TRBV7-2, the J call TRBJ1-3; 7 nucleotides line up with TRBD1. Germline V gene sequence: CDR1 SGHTA, CDR2 FQGNSA. This CDR3 is 16 amino acids long. Unmatched junction bases numbered 9, after V lost 5 bases and J lost 2 bases. The CDR3: CASSPIQGEAGNTIYF. For the CDR3, the DNA is TGTGCCAGCAGCCCCATCCAGGGGGAGGCTGGAAACACCATATATTTT.

The chain recombines TRBV11-2 with TRBJ2-3, with D unclear. The V end was cut by 3 bases, the J end by 4 bases, with 11 bases between. CDR3 length: 14 amino acids. CDR1 is SGHAT and CDR2 is FQNNGV in the germline V gene. The CDR3 DNA sequence: TGTGCCAGCAGCTTTTCCAGGAGCGCAGATACGCAGTATTTT. This codes for CASSFSRSADTQYF. Supplemented by reference TRBV11-2 and TRBJ2-3, the full variable domain reads EAGVAQSPRYKIIEKRQSVAFWCNPISGHATLYWYQQILGQGPKLLIQFQNNGVVDDSQLPKDRFSAERLKGVDSTLKIQPAKLEDSAVYLCASSFSRSADTQYFGPGTRLTVL.

This sequence joins TRBV5-8 and TRBJ2-5, with 14 bases fitting TRBD2. The germline V gene encodes CDR1 SGHTS and CDR2 YDEGEE. The CDR3 has 16 residues. The J segment lost 5 bases and the V segment lost 4 bases, leaving 7 bases of the junction unmatched. The CDR3 is CASSPGLAGGRETQYF. CDR3 DNA: TGTGCCAGCAGCCCCGGACTAGCGGGGGGTCGGGAGACCCAGTACTTC.

This chain uses TRBV5-1 with TRBJ2-1; 15 bases align to TRBD2. The V segment lost 5 bases and the J segment 10 bases; nucleotides outside the gene matches: 13. CDR1 is SGHRS and CDR2 is YFSETQ in the germline V gene. The CDR3 loop spans 17 amino acids. CDR3 DNA sequence: TGCGCCAGCAGTCCGACCTCCTGGACTAGCGGGGGGGTAGAGCAGTTCTTC. Its translation is CASSPTSWTSGGVEQFF.

V is TRBV7-2 and J is TRBJ1-3, with no clear D. This CDR3 comprises 17 residues. CDR1 is SGHTA, CDR2 FQGNSA, per germline. Trimming took off 0 bases at V and 0 bases at J, with 12 bases between the two ends. The CDR3 bases are TGTGCCAGCAGCTTAGCCAGTCAGAAGGTCTCTGGAAACACCATATATTTT. Its protein product is CASSLASQKVSGNTIYF.

The rearrangement joins TRBV3-1 (or the pseudogene TRBV3-2) to TRBJ1-1; 7 bases are shared with TRBD1. Trimming at V came to 4 bases and at J to 1 base, leaving 6 bases not matched to a gene. The CDR3 loop spans 15 amino acids. Per germline, CDR1 LGHDT and CDR2 YNNKEL (reference sequence). CDR3 region: CASSPSWTGNTEAFF. As DNA, the CDR3 is TGTGCCAGCAGCCCCTCCTGGACAGGGAACACTGAAGCTTTCTTT.

With respect to this clone: Different DNA sequences within this sample yield the same CDR3. This chain uses TRBV12-3 or TRBV12-4 with TRBJ1-1; D gene uncertain. The CDR3 spans 13 residues. The V end was cut by 3 bases, the J end by 2 bases, with 7 bases between. CDR3 DNA: TGTGCCAGCAGTTTCGGACGAAACACTGAAGCTTTCTTT. This encodes CASSFGRNTEAFF.

The gene calls are TRBV19 and TRBJ2-1, with 11 bases matching TRBD2. Germline-derived CDR1 and CDR2 are LNHDA and SQIVND (reference sequence). V trimming: 3 bases; J trimming: 7 bases; junction bases outside the gene matches: 8. This CDR3 region has 16 residues. This CDR3 is CASSIYSGGAWNEQFF. DNA for the CDR3: TGTGCCAGTAGTATCTATAGCGGGGGGGCCTGGAATGAGCAGTTCTTC.

The rearrangement uses TRBV19 and TRBJ1-2, with D unclear. In germline, CDR1 is LNHDA, CDR2 SQIVND (reference sequence). The CDR3 runs to 12 residues. Between the trimmed V and J ends, which lost 3 bases and 8 bases, there was a span of 10 bases. Written as DNA, the CDR3 is TGTGCCAGTAGTATCGTTCGAGGAGGCTACACCTTC. Translated: CASSIVRGGYTF.

The chain is built from TRBV6-6 and TRBJ1-1; 7 bases are a match to TRBD1. The V gene end was trimmed by 6 bases and the J gene end by 4 bases; junction bases not matched to a gene: 5. The CDR3 totals 13 residues. The germline V gene has CDR1 MNHNY and CDR2 SVGAGI (reference sequence). CDR3 coding DNA: TGTGCCAGCAGGCCGGGACAGAGCACTGAAGCTTTCTTT. Translation gives CASRPGQSTEAFF.

V usage is TRBV3-1 (or the pseudogene TRBV3-2) and J usage is TRBJ2-5, with TRBD2 identical over 7 bases. The CDR3 totals 16 residues. V was clipped by 1 base and J by 5 bases; unmatched bases: 10. From germline, CDR1 is LGHDT and CDR2 YNNKEL (reference sequence). CDR3 nucleotide sequence: TGTGCCAGCAGCCAAGGGCCGGGAGGTGGCCCGGAGACCCAGTACTTC. As protein: CASSQGPGGGPETQYF.

The chain employs TRBV7-6 and TRBJ2-1, with 7 positions matching TRBD2. This CDR3 spans 15 amino acids. Germline CDR1 and CDR2: SGHVS and FNYEAQ. The trim removed 6 bases at V and 3 bases at J, leaving 8 bases unmatched. Here the CDR3 DNA reads TGTGCCAGCAGTGACTGGCGGGGGAACTACAATGAGCAGTTCTTC. This gives the protein CASSDWRGNYNEQFF.

The chain recombines TRBV29-1 with TRBJ1-1, with unresolved D. V was pared by 4 bases and J by 0 bases, with 15 bases between. The CDR3 sequence is 15 residues long. Germline V lookup: CDR1 SQVTM, CDR2 ANQGSEA. The CDR3 region has the DNA TGCAGCGTTGCAAAAATTAGTTCTATGAACACTGAAGCTTTCTTT. Its protein is CSVAKISSMNTEAFF. Looking up the rest from reference TRBV29-1 and TRBJ1-1 gives the full variable domain: SAVISQKPSRDICQRGTSLTIQCQVDSQVTMMFWYRQQPGQSLTLIATANQGSEATYESGFVIDKFPISRPNLTFSTLTVSNMSPEDSSIYLCSVAKISSMNTEAFFGQGTRLTVV.

This clone was seen only a few times. This CDR3 is also generated by other DNA sequences in the sample. J is TRBJ1-1 and V is TRBV7-3; D not resolved. The V gene lost 3 bases and the J gene lost 0 bases, with 5 bases spanning the gap. The CDR3 is 13 amino acids. CDR1 SGHTA and CDR2 FQGTGA come from the germline V gene. CDR3 region: CASSLNVNTEAFF. The CDR3 bases are TGTGCCAGCAGCTTGAACGTGAACACTGAAGCTTTCTTT.

The V gene is TRBV9, the J gene TRBJ1-2, with D uncertain. V was clipped by 0 bases and J by 7 bases, with 10 bases between them. Germline V gives CDR1 SGDLS, CDR2 YYNGEE. The CDR3 sequence is 13 residues long. The CDR3 loop reads CASSVDLGSGYTF. The CDR3 coding sequence is TGTGCCAGCAGCGTAGACTTGGGTTCTGGCTACACCTTC.

The DNA for the CDR3 is TGTGCCAGCTGTACTAGCTTCGACACCGGGGAGCTGTTTTTT. The encoded protein is CASCTSFDTGELFF. The chain is built from TRBV6-5 and TRBJ2-2, with D possibly TRBD2 on 6 matching bases. CDR1 and CDR2 from the germline V gene are MNHEY and SVGAGI. CDR3 length: 14 residues. V lost 8 bases to trimming and J lost 3 bases, with 13 bases between them.

The V and J genes are TRBV9 and TRBJ1-3; D uncertain. Trimming took 3 bases from V and 3 from J, leaving 7 bases between them. Germline values: CDR1 SGDLS, CDR2 YYNGEE. The CDR3 length is 13 residues. The CDR3 here is CASSALSGNTIYF. CDR3 bases: TGTGCCAGCAGCGCCCTTAGTGGAAACACCATATATTTT.

The J gene is TRBJ1-3, the V gene TRBV28; D is unclear. Trimming shortened V by 10 bases and J by 3 bases, and 4 bases separated the two germline ends. This CDR3 contains 10 residues. Per germline, CDR1 MDHEN and CDR2 SYDVKM. The CDR3: CATIGNTIYF. The CDR3 DNA is TGTGCCACCATTGGAAACACCATATATTTT.

This clone was recorded once. The chain joins TRBV19 to TRBJ1-3, with 7 bases lining up with TRBD1. V trimming: 3 bases; J trimming: 0 bases; junction bases outside the gene matches: 8. The CDR3 runs 17 residues. Germline CDR1 is LNHDA and CDR2 is SQIVND (reference sequence). This CDR3 reads CASSMNTGDPSGNTIYF. As DNA, the CDR3 is TGTGCCAGTAGTATGAATACAGGGGATCCCTCTGGAAACACCATATATTTT.

The chain carries TRBV7-2 and TRBJ1-6; D call uncertain. The germline gives CDR1 SGHTA, CDR2 FQGNSA. V lost 3 bases and J 10 bases, leaving 10 bases between the germline ends. CDR3 size: 13 residues. This CDR3 reads CASSFSGRSPLHF. CDR3 DNA: TGTGCCAGCAGCTTTTCGGGGAGGTCACCCCTCCACTTT.

The chain joins TRBV25-1 to TRBJ1-1; 7 bases align to TRBD1. With 3 bases clipped from V and 2 bases from J, the junction kept 12 bases outside the gene matches. This CDR3 is 17 amino acids long. Germline-derived CDR1 and CDR2 are MGHDK and SYGVNS. CDR3 in amino acids: CASSDQTRTGANTEAFF. The CDR3 nucleotides are TGTGCCAGCAGTGACCAAACCCGCACAGGGGCCAACACTGAAGCTTTCTTT.

The CDR3 loop is CASSQGTGSDEETQYF. CDR3 nucleotides: TGTGCCAGCAGCCAAGGGACTGGTTCCGATGAAGAGACCCAGTACTTC. The J gene is TRBJ2-5, the V gene TRBV4-2; D might be TRBD2 (5 bases). The CDR3 has 16 residues. Looked up from germline, CDR1 is LGHNA and CDR2 is YNFKEQ. Trimming left V 1 base short and J 3 bases short, with 15 bases between.

This rearrangement joins TRBV7-3 to TRBJ1-5; a possible D gene is TRBD1 (5 bases). Germline lookup yields CDR1 SGHTA and CDR2 FQGTGA. Trimming shortened V by 1 base and J by 5 bases, and 15 bases separated the two germline ends. The CDR3 loop spans 16 amino acids. The CDR3 nucleotides read TGTGCCAGCAGCTTAAACCAGGGCGGGAAGGATCAGCCCCAGCATTTT. It codes for CASSLNQGGKDQPQHF.